This TCR beta chain emerged from a study of blood T cell repertoires in COVID-19. At the level of the study: The origin of the acute and convalescent COVID-19 samples was the United States, Italy and Spain. From T cells, B-cell-depleted T cells, or PBMCs came the material, which was cDNA or gDNA.

Using immunoSEQ multiplex PCR, the repertoire was profiled, and TCRdb retains in-frame clones only, with some absent. The repertoire holds about 90,000 clones, with roughly four fifths as singletons. Germline CDR1 and CDR2: LNHDA and SQIVND (reference sequence). The V segment lost 10 bases and the J segment 5 bases; nucleotides outside the gene matches: 15. This CDR3 spans 15 amino acids. The specimen sequenced was peripheral blood. The V gene is TRBV19, the J gene TRBJ1-2; 8 positions match TRBD1. The receptor was isolated from a human donor in a cohort sampled during active COVID-19. CDR3 protein: CATKKPGQGFYGYTF. The CDR3 nucleotides read TGTGCCACCAAAAAACCCGGACAGGGATTTTATGGCTACACCTTC.